This T cell receptor (beta chain) came from a study of OX40 agonist ivuxolimab in advanced cancers. Findings of the study overall: Certain nonresponders likewise exhibited a low normalized T-cell clonal expansion. Relative to CD4+, CD8+ T cells held more expanded clones on average.

Profiling relied on immunoSEQ multiplex PCR, and the TCRdb table lists in-frame clones only, not all of them. The table has approximately 66,000 clones, roughly four fifths seen once. For this clone: The antigen is unknown.

V was trimmed by 6 bases and J by 8 bases, leaving 20 bases between them. CDR1 MNHEY and CDR2 SVGAGI come from the germline V gene. There are 15 residues in the CDR3. The J gene is TRBJ2-1, the V gene TRBV6-5; D possibly matches TRBD1 or TRBD2 (7 bases each). The TCR comes from an adult with an advanced solid tumor such as melanoma, head and neck, liver or kidney cancer. Sequencing used CD4+ or CD8+ T cells sorted from blood, obtained in a trial of the OX40 agonist ivuxolimab. The CDR3 is CASSQGRGLGDEQFF. The DNA of the CDR3 is TGTGCCAGCAGCCAAGGGAGGGGGCTAGGAGATGAGCAGTTCTTC.